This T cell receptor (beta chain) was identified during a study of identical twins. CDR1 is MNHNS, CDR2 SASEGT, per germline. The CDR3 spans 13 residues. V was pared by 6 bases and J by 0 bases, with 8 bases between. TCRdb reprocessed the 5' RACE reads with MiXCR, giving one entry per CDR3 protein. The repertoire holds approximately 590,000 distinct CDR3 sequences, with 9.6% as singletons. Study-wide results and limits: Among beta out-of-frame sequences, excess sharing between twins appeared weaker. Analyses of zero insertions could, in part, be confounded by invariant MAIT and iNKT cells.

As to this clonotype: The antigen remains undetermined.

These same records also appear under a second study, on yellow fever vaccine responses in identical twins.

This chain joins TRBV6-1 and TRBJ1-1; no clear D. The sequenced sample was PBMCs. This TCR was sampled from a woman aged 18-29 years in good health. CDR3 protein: CASRGLVNTEAFF. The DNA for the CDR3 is TGTGCCAGCAGAGGGCTGGTGAACACTGAAGCTTTCTTT.